This T cell receptor (beta chain) is from a study of T cells in localized non-small cell lung cancer. Study-wide results and limits: Turning up in adjacent lung were a median approximately 57 of the top 100 tumor clones. Heterogeneity stays possible, as sequencing covered only one tumor region. Of the tissues analyzed, uninvolved adjacent lung showed maximal T cell clonality, greater than tumor. Higher blood T cell density went with longer overall survival.

TCRdb's copy holds only in-frame clones and misses some; the assay was immunoSEQ multiplex PCR. In the table there are around 2,000 clones, roughly a quarter of which are singletons. In this sample, this clone is medium-sized. Its target is not known. The CDR3 runs 14 residues. CDR1 is MGHDK and CDR2 is SYGVNS in the germline V gene. The V end was cut by 5 bases, the J end by 5 bases, with 15 bases between. The rearrangement links TRBV25-1 to TRBJ2-5; D is perhaps TRBD1 (6 bases). The TCR originated in a woman aged 40-70 years with stage I lung adenocarcinoma. The sequencing used normal lung tissue next to the tumor, collected before any cancer treatment. This CDR3 reads CASSLHRAGETQYF. CDR3 in DNA: TGTGCCAGCAGTCTTCACAGGGCGGGCGAGACCCAGTACTTC. Variable domain in full (rest from reference TRBV25-1 and TRBJ2-5): EADIYQTPRYLVIGTGKKITLECSQTMGHDKMYWYQQDPGMELHLIHYSYGVNSTEKGDLSSESTVSRIRTEHFPLTLESARPSHTSQYLCASSLHRAGETQYFGPGTRLLVL.